The present TCR beta chain was sequenced within a study of cytomegalovirus exposure and HLA in healthy donors. The germline gives CDR1 SEHNR, CDR2 FQNEAQ (reference sequence). The CDR3 is 13 amino acids. Trimming shortened V by 5 bases and J by 4 bases, and 9 bases separated the two germline ends. Primers: 60 Vbeta forward and 13 Jbeta reverse. TCRdb keeps only in-frame clones here, not all; method: immunoSEQ multiplex PCR. This sample has approximately 160,000 clones, with just under 80% found just once. Sequencing used PBMCs. This sequence originates from a woman aged 50 to 60 in good health and CMV-seropositive. The chain carries TRBV7-9 and TRBJ2-1; TRBD1 is a possible D gene (5 bases). The DNA for the CDR3 is TGTGCCAGCAGCCCGACAGTATACAATGAGCAGTTCTTC. Its translation is CASSPTVYNEQFF.